These T cell receptor beta chains were read from a single sample in a study of shared clonotypes between healthy human individuals. The repertoire was sequenced with immunoSEQ multiplex PCR; TCRdb's copy has only in-frame clones and lacks some. The repertoire holds about 2.4 million clones, with 80% to 95% as singletons. Material: naive CD4+ T cells from PBMCs. The receptors stem from a man younger than 35 in good health. Some clones in this sample may be carry-over from other donors' samples. The CDR3 runs from the conserved cysteine through the conserved F or W. A D gene is named only where the DNA matches it firmly. Rows may omit the clone size; those that give it use once, few, many or a size class.

once	TRBD1	TRBV5-1	TRBJ1-5	TGCGCCAGCAGCTTACAGGGGAGCAATCAGCCCCAGCATTTT	CASSLQGSNQPQHF
NA	NA	TRBV28	TRBJ2-5	TGTGCCAGCAGTTTAGGGGGGCAAGAGACCCAGTACTTC	CASSLGGQETQYF
NA	TRBD2	TRBV30	TRBJ2-2	TGTGCCTGGAGTTTTCCGCGGGGGGCCGGGGAGCTGTTTTTT	CAWSFPRGAGELFF
NA	TRBD2	TRBV7-2	TRBJ2-1	TGTGCCAGCAGCCGGACTAGCGGGGGGTACAATGAGCAGTTCTTC	CASSRTSGGYNEQFF
NA	TRBD1	TRBV7-3	TRBJ2-1	TGTGCCAGCAGTCCGGGACAGCAATACAATGAGCAGTTCTTC	CASSPGQQYNEQFF
NA	NA	TRBV28	TRBJ1-1	TGTGCCAGCAGTTTAGATGGGGGTGGGGCTGAAGCTTTCTTT	CASSLDGGGAEAFF
NA	TRBD2	TRBV7-2	TRBJ2-7	TGTGCCAGCAGCTTAGATGGCGGGAGTACGGACGAGCAGTACTTC	CASSLDGGSTDEQYF
once	NA	TRBV7-2	TRBJ1-5	TGTGCCAGCAGCTACGACGGATACAATCAGCCCCAGCATTTT	CASSYDGYNQPQHF
NA	NA	TRBV6-6	TRBJ1-4	TGTGCCAGCGGGGCGGTCTCCCGGGGGGAAAAACTGTTTTTT	CASGAVSRGEKLFF
NA	NA	TRBV28	TRBJ1-5	TGTGCCAGCAGTGAAGGGGGGACGGGGGATCAGCCCCAGCATTTT	CASSEGGTGDQPQHF
few	TRBD1	TRBV18	TRBJ1-1	TGTGCCAGCTCATCGCGGGACAGAACTGAAGCTTTCTTT	CASSSRDRTEAFF
NA	NA	TRBV7-7	TRBJ2-7	TGTGCCAGCAGCTTAGACAGAACCTCCTACGAGCAGTACTTC	CASSLDRTSYEQYF
NA	TRBD2	TRBV11-2	TRBJ2-3	TGTGCCAGCAGCATCGGACTAGCAGAGGGTGATACGCAGTATTTT	CASSIGLAEGDTQYF
NA	NA	TRBV6-6	TRBJ2-5	TGTGCCAGCACCCGACTGGGTGAGACCCAGTACTTC	CASTRLGETQYF
NA	TRBD1	TRBV2	TRBJ1-5	TGTGCCAGCAGCCCCGGGACAGGGGACCGCAATCAGCCCCAGCATTTT	CASSPGTGDRNQPQHF
NA	TRBD2	TRBV10-1	TRBJ2-1	TGCGCCAGCAGTGACCGTGCGGGAGGTTACAATGAGCAGTTCTTC	CASSDRAGGYNEQFF
few	NA	TRBV7-9	TRBJ1-1	TGTGCCAGCATCCGGACGGAAAACACTGAAGCTTTCTTT	CASIRTENTEAFF
NA	NA	TRBV5-1	TRBJ2-2	TGCGCCAGCAGCTCAATCAGGATTTCGAACACCGGGGAGCTGTTTTTT	CASSSIRISNTGELFF
NA	NA	TRBV5-5	TRBJ2-2	TGTGCCAGCAGCTTGGTTGCAGGTTCGGACACCGGGGAGCTGTTTTTT	CASSLVAGSDTGELFF
NA	TRBD2	TRBV29-1	TRBJ2-7	TGCAGCGTCAGACTAGCGGGCGGGTACGAGCAGTACTTC	CSVRLAGGYEQYF
once	NA	TRBV29-1	TRBJ2-2	TGCAGCGTTGCCCCTCTCAACACCGGGGAGCTGTTTTTT	CSVAPLNTGELFF
once	TRBD2	TRBV28	TRBJ2-7	TGTGCCAGTGGCGGGAGTGGAGTTCGCCACGAGCAGTACTTC	CASGGSGVRHEQYF
NA	TRBD2	TRBV19	TRBJ2-1	TGTGCCAGTCTCCCGTCCGGACTAGCGGCTTACAATGAGCAGTTCTTC	CASLPSGLAAYNEQFF
NA	NA	TRBV7-9	TRBJ2-7	TGTGCCAGCAGCTTAGACAGGGTTTCCCCCGAGCAGTACTTC	CASSLDRVSPEQYF
once	NA	TRBV4-1	TRBJ1-3	TGCGCCAGCAGCCAAGGGGGGGCCGGAAACACCATATATTTT	CASSQGGAGNTIYF
NA	TRBD1	TRBV27	TRBJ1-5	TGTGCCAGCAGTTTTTCAGGGGGTGTCGGTCAGCCCCAGCATTTT	CASSFSGGVGQPQHF
NA	NA	TRBV5-1	TRBJ2-3	TGCGCCAGCAGCTTGGCCAAAGGCTACACAGATACGCAGTATTTT	CASSLAKGYTDTQYF
few	NA	TRBV5-3	TRBJ1-5	TGTGCCAGAAGCTTGGAAAACCATTTT	CARSLENHF
NA	NA	TRBV18	TRBJ1-2	TGTGCCAGCTCAACCTACAGGGCCGCGGGTGACTATGGCTACACCTTC	CASSTYRAAGDYGYTF
NA	NA	TRBV2	TRBJ2-7	TGTGCCAGCAGTCTGCGGGGGCCGGAGCAGTACTTC	CASSLRGPEQYF
NA	TRBD1	TRBV29-1	TRBJ2-3	TGCAGCGCGACAGGGTGGTCCACAGATACGCAGTATTTT	CSATGWSTDTQYF
once	NA	TRBV19	TRBJ2-2	TGTGCCAGTAGTATTCGCCACCCTCGTAGGACCGGGGAGCTGTTTTTT	CASSIRHPRRTGELFF
NA	NA	TRBV11-1	TRBJ2-7	TGTGCCAGCAGCTTCGATAGGTTCTCCTACGAGCAGTACTTC	CASSFDRFSYEQYF
NA	TRBD1	TRBV5-6	TRBJ1-2	TGTGCCAGCAGAAAGACAGGGGTTCGTGGCTACACCTTC	CASRKTGVRGYTF
once	TRBD1	TRBV10-3	TRBJ2-7	TGTGCCATCAGGGTACAGGGGGGAATCTACGAGCAGTACTTC	CAIRVQGGIYEQYF
NA	TRBD2	TRBV14	TRBJ2-1	TGTGCCAGCAGCCCTCCTAGCGGGAGGGCCGGTGAGCAGTTCTTC	CASSPPSGRAGEQFF
NA	TRBD1	TRBV28	TRBJ1-5	TGTGCCAGCACCCCGGACAGGGTGAGTCAGCCCCAGCATTTT	CASTPDRVSQPQHF
NA	TRBD1	TRBV28	TRBJ2-7	TGTGCCAGCAAGAGATCCGGGACAGGCTCCTACGAGCAGTACTTC	CASKRSGTGSYEQYF
NA	NA	TRBV5-1	TRBJ2-7	TGCGCCAGCAGCTTGCGGGACTCGATGTCTGAGCAGTACTTC	CASSLRDSMSEQYF
NA	NA	TRBV11-2	TRBJ2-7	TGTGCCAGCAGTCAAGGAGGGGTAGGCGGTTCCTACGAGCAGTACTTC	CASSQGGVGGSYEQYF
NA	NA	TRBV5-1	TRBJ2-7	TGCGCCAGCAGCTTGATCGCCTTTACCTACGAGCAGTACTTC	CASSLIAFTYEQYF
many	TRBD1	TRBV5-1	TRBJ2-6	TGCGCCAGCAGCTTATCCAGGGGGTCCGGGGCCAACGTCCTGACTTTC	CASSLSRGSGANVLTF
NA	TRBD1	TRBV9	TRBJ1-2	TGTGCCAGCAGCAGGCGGACAGGGTGGTATGGCTACACCTTC	CASSRRTGWYGYTF
NA	NA	TRBV15	TRBJ1-3	TGTGCCACCAGCGAGGGAAGGGCAAGGTTCTCTACGCTTAGAAACACCATATATTTT	CATSEGRARFSTLRNTIYF
once	NA	TRBV18	TRBJ2-2	TGTGCCAGCTCACTGGACATGGGGGTCGGGGAGCTGTTTTTT	CASSLDMGVGELFF
NA	NA	TRBV2	TRBJ2-1	TGTGCCAGCAGTATCCGGGACAACACGAAGGGTGAGCAGTTCTTC	CASSIRDNTKGEQFF
NA	NA	TRBV27	TRBJ1-4	TGTGCCAGCAGTTTGGTACAGGGAGGGGAAAAACTGTTTTTT	CASSLVQGGEKLFF
NA	NA	TRBV11-3	TRBJ2-6	TGTGCCAGCAAAGTGTCTCGTGGGGCCAACGTCCTGACTTTC	CASKVSRGANVLTF
NA	NA	TRBV15	TRBJ1-1	TGTGCCACCAGCAGAGATCGACTGACACAAGCTTTCTTT	CATSRDRLTQAFF
NA	NA	TRBV28	TRBJ2-1	TGTGCCAGCAGTTTAATCAGGGGCTACGAGCAGTTCTTC	CASSLIRGYEQFF
NA	NA	TRBV5-1	TRBJ1-4	TGCGCCAGCAGCAGGAATGGGGGCGATGAAAAACTGTTTTTT	CASSRNGGDEKLFF
NA	TRBD1	TRBV9	TRBJ2-1	TGTGCCAGCAGCGTGTCGGGACAGGGGACCTACAATGAGCAGTTCTTC	CASSVSGQGTYNEQFF
NA	NA	TRBV18	TRBJ2-7	TGTGCCAGCTCACCAGTAAACGGAGAGCAGTACTTC	CASSPVNGEQYF
NA	TRBD1	TRBV7-9	TRBJ1-5	TGTGCCAGCAGCCTAGGGGGCTATAGCAATCAGCCCCAGCATTTT	CASSLGGYSNQPQHF
NA	NA	TRBV15	TRBJ1-5	TGTGCCACCAGTGGCCGGGACCCCAGACTCCGTCTCAATCAGCCCCAGCATTTT	CATSGRDPRLRLNQPQHF
once	NA	TRBV11-2	TRBJ2-3	TGTGCCATTACAGGGTACGGAGATACGCAGTATTTT	CAITGYGDTQYF
NA	TRBD1	TRBV6-6	TRBJ2-7	TGTGCCAGCAGGTACCGGGACAGGGTTTCCTACGAGCAGTACTTC	CASRYRDRVSYEQYF